This T cell receptor (beta chain) emerged from a study of OX40 agonist ivuxolimab in advanced cancers. The repertoire was sequenced with immunoSEQ multiplex PCR; TCRdb's copy has only in-frame clones and lacks some. The profile shows about 27,000 clones, 85% to 90% of them singletons. The CDR3 runs 11 residues. The V and J ends lost 8 bases and 4 bases respectively, with 5 bases between them. The germline V gene encodes CDR1 MNHNS and CDR2 SASEGT. Material: CD4+ or CD8+ T cells sorted from blood, obtained in a trial of the OX40 agonist ivuxolimab. The chain combines TRBV6-1 with TRBJ1-4, with no clear D. This receptor was taken from an adult with an advanced solid tumor such as melanoma, head and neck, liver or kidney cancer. The CDR3, as DNA: TGTGCCAGCGCCGTTAATGAAAAACTGTTTTTT. Translation gives CASAVNEKLFF.